Each of the 21 T cell receptor beta chains below was sequenced from the same sample in a study of T cells after yellow fever vaccination. Using its own MiXCR run on the 5' RACE reads, TCRdb lists one record per CDR3 protein. This table holds approximately 9,300 distinct CDR3 sequences, under 5.5% found once. The sequenced sample was PBMCs, either bulk or a sorted T-cell subset (CD4+, CD8+, memory, or dextramer-sorted; not recorded which), obtained more than 13 days after the first yellow fever vaccination. The source is a man aged 18 to 29 who received the YFV17D yellow fever vaccine.

By share of the sample, this clonotype is medium-sized. The rearrangement links TRBV24-1 to TRBJ2-1, with 8 bases aligning to TRBD1. The CDR3 runs 13 residues. V trimming: 7 bases; J trimming: 6 bases; junction bases outside the gene matches: 4. Germline V lookup: CDR1 KGHDR, CDR2 SFDVKD. The CDR3 DNA sequence: TGTGCCACCAGGGACAGGGAACTCAATGAGCAGTTCTTC. It codes for CATRDRELNEQFF.

In its sample, this clonotype was seen many times. The chain is built from TRBV4-1 and TRBJ1-4; D is unresolved. This CDR3 comprises 15 residues. Germline CDR1 is MGHRA and CDR2 is YSYEKL. The germline V and J ends were trimmed by 4 bases and 5 bases, with 14 bases remaining between them. Here the CDR3 reads CASSPSYKGNEKLFF. The CDR3 bases are TGCGCCAGCAGCCCCTCGTATAAGGGCAATGAAAAACTGTTTTTT.

At least ten counts were recorded for this clonotype. The chain links TRBV24-1 to TRBJ1-4, with 9 nucleotides matching TRBD1. The CDR3 consists of 15 residues. The junction had 3 bases not matched to a gene; V was cut back by 2 bases and J by 6 bases. From germline, CDR1 is KGHDR and CDR2 SFDVKD. CDR3 bases: TGTGCCACCAGTGATTCCCGGACAGGGGATGAAAAACTGTTTTTT. Amino acids: CATSDSRTGDEKLFF.

This clonotype appeared many times. This chain links TRBV19 with TRBJ1-2; perhaps TRBD1 as D (5 bases). The V gene lost 4 bases and the J gene lost 3 bases, with 9 bases spanning the gap. Germline V gene lookup returns CDR1 LNHDA and CDR2 SQIVND (reference sequence). The CDR3 sequence is 13 residues long. The CDR3 nucleotides are TGTGCCAGTAGTAGAGGGGACGACTATGGCTACACCTTC. It translates to CASSRGDDYGYTF. The whole variable domain, remainder taken from reference TRBV19 and TRBJ1-2, is DGGITQSPKYLFRKEGQNVTLSCEQNLNHDAMYWYRQDPGQGLRLIYYSQIVNDFQKGDIAEGYSVSREKKESFPLTVTSAQKNPTAFYLCASSRGDDYGYTFGSGTRLTVV.

This clonotype was detected many times. This chain links TRBV11-2 with TRBJ2-5; TRBD2 matches 12 bases. The V and J ends lost 4 bases and 5 bases, in that order; junction bases with no gene match: 14. Germline CDR1 reads SGHAT; CDR2 reads FQNNGV. The length of the CDR3 is 18 residues. CDR3 DNA sequence: TGTGCCAGCAGCTCGAACCCGGGGGGACTAGCGGGTATTGAGACCCAGTACTTC. Its translation: CASSSNPGGLAGIETQYF.

This clonotype was observed at least ten times. The chain combines TRBV20-1 with TRBJ1-4; D is unclear. The V gene lost 0 bases and the J gene lost 7 bases, with 12 bases spanning the gap. Looked up from germline, CDR1 is DFQATT and CDR2 is SNEGSKA (reference sequence). This CDR3 has 14 amino acids. The CDR3 region is CSARDVVGGEKLFF. DNA of the CDR3: TGCAGTGCTAGAGATGTGGTGGGTGGTGAAAAACTGTTTTTT.

This clonotype was counted at least ten times. The chain employs TRBV18 and TRBJ2-4, with a weak D call TRBD1 (5 bases). This CDR3 spans 13 amino acids. Germline values: CDR1 KGHSH, CDR2 LQKENI. V dropped 3 bases and J dropped 9 bases, with 12 bases sitting between them. The DNA for the CDR3 is TGTGCCAGCTCACCGCCCGACAGTCCCATTCAGTACTTC. This codes for CASSPPDSPIQYF. The entire variable domain, with the rest obtained from reference TRBV18 and TRBJ2-4, is as follows: NAGVMQNPRHLVRRRGQEARLRCSPMKGHSHVYWYRQLPEEGLKFMVYLQKENIIDESGMPKERFSAEFPKEGPSILRIQQVVRGDSAAYFCASSPPDSPIQYFGAGTRLSVL.

This clonotype qualifies as medium-sized. This chain links TRBV11-2 with TRBJ2-5; possibly TRBD1 for D (6 bases). Germline V gene lookup returns CDR1 SGHAT and CDR2 FQNNGV. V lost 5 bases and J 2 bases, leaving 9 bases between the germline ends. The CDR3 contains 13 residues. The CDR3, as DNA: TGTGCCAGCAGCCCCGGACAGCAAGAGACCCAGTACTTC. Translated: CASSPGQQETQYF. Drawing the rest from reference TRBV11-2 and TRBJ2-5, the complete variable domain is EAGVAQSPRYKIIEKRQSVAFWCNPISGHATLYWYQQILGQGPKLLIQFQNNGVVDDSQLPKDRFSAERLKGVDSTLKIQPAKLEDSAVYLCASSPGQQETQYFGPGTRLLVL.

By sample fraction, this clonotype is medium-sized. The chain joins TRBV3-1 to TRBJ2-5; D tentatively reads TRBD1 or TRBD2 (5 bases each). CDR3 length equals 13 residues. Germline loops: CDR1 LGHDT, CDR2 YNNKEL (reference sequence). V was shortened by 4 bases and J by 4 bases, with 10 bases between the two germline ends. Written as DNA, the CDR3 is TGTGCCAGCAGCCTAGCTGGGGGAGAGACCCAGTACTTC. It specifies CASSLAGGETQYF.

Ten or more counts support this clonotype. The chain links TRBV20-1 to TRBJ1-1; D might be TRBD1 (6 bases). Germline V gene sequence: CDR1 DFQATT, CDR2 SNEGSKA (reference sequence). This CDR3 is built from 13 residues. Between the trimmed V and J ends, which lost 5 bases and 3 bases, there was a span of 13 bases. Written as DNA, the CDR3 is TGCAGTGCTCCACCGACAGGTCACACTGAAGCTTTCTTT. This codes for CSAPPTGHTEAFF.

Points on this clonotype: The junction departs from the called germline gene at one end, perhaps through a read error. The chain carries TRBV28 and TRBJ2-2; no firm D call. Germline V gene data show CDR1 as MDHEN and CDR2 as SYDVKM. The CDR3 has 13 amino acids. Written as DNA, the CDR3 is TGCACCAGCAGTTCTCAGAACACCGGGGAGCTGTTTTTT. Translation: CTSSSQNTGELFF.

By proportion, this clonotype is medium-sized (0.01 to 0.1%). This rearrangement joins TRBV7-8 to TRBJ2-2; TRBD1 might be the D (6 bases). Between the trimmed V and J ends, which lost 2 bases and 6 bases, there was a span of 16 bases. Germline lookup yields CDR1 SGHVS and CDR2 FQNEAQ. The CDR3 extends over 16 amino acids. CDR3 sequence: CASSLRGWAGAGELFF. CDR3 DNA: TGTGCCAGCAGCTTAAGGGGGTGGGCAGGGGCCGGGGAGCTGTTTTTT.

The sample holds many counts of this clonotype. CDR3 residues: CASSPQGGEKLFF. The CDR3 region has the DNA TGTGCCAGCTCACCTCAGGGCGGTGAAAAACTGTTTTTT. J is TRBJ1-4 and V is TRBV18, with a weak D call TRBD1 (5 bases). The CDR3 totals 13 residues. V was trimmed by 3 bases and J by 7 bases, leaving 9 bases between them. Germline lookup yields CDR1 KGHSH and CDR2 LQKENI.

This clonotype is labeled medium-sized. The junction and the germline gene differ at one end; a read error may be behind it. The chain carries TRBV5-6 and TRBJ2-4; D is ambiguous. CDR3 size: 13 residues. Germline V gives CDR1 SGHDT, CDR2 YYEEEE. CDR3 DNA sequence: TGTGCCAGCAGCTTGTGGGCCAGAAACATTCAGTACTTC. It encodes CASSLWARNIQYF.

This clonotype was observed many times. In DNA form, the CDR3 reads TGTGCCAGCAGTGAACAGGGGGCGACCTACGAGCAGTACGTC. Protein sequence: CASSEQGATYEQYV. This chain links TRBV2 with TRBJ2-7; 8 bases fit TRBD1. The V gene end was trimmed by 2 bases and the J gene end by 2 bases; junction bases not matched to a gene: 2. This CDR3 has 14 residues. Germline V CDR1 and CDR2: SNHLY, FYNNEI.

This clonotype was seen ten or more times. This rearrangement joins TRBV7-2 to TRBJ2-3; D might be TRBD1 (7 bases). Germline CDR1 is SGHTA and CDR2 is FQGNSA. This CDR3 comprises 18 residues. The V and J ends lost 2 bases and 5 bases respectively, with 23 bases between them. CDR3 DNA sequence: TGTGCCAGCAGCTTAAGAGGGGGCGGAGGGGGCGCCGGAGATACGCAGTATTTT. The encoded protein is CASSLRGGGGGAGDTQYF.

The sample holds many counts of this clonotype. This chain links TRBV7-6 with TRBJ2-3; a possible D gene is TRBD2 (5 bases). The V gene lost 2 bases and the J gene lost 1 base, with 7 bases spanning the gap. Germline V gene data show CDR1 as SGHVS and CDR2 as FNYEAQ. This CDR3 region has 14 residues. CDR3 in DNA: TGTGCCAGCAGCTTACAACTAGGCACAGATACGCAGTATTTT. The encoded protein is CASSLQLGTDTQYF.

This clonotype was counted many times. The V gene is TRBV12-3 or TRBV12-4, the J gene TRBJ1-1; no reliable D call. The V end lost 6 bases, the J end lost 2 bases, and 13 bases lay between the germline ends. The CDR3 is made up of 14 amino acids. CDR3 sequence (DNA): TGTGCCAGCAGCGTCGGGTTGAGTAACACTGAAGCTTTCTTT. Amino acids: CASSVGLSNTEAFF.

This clonotype has at least ten counts. The chain links TRBV5-1 to TRBJ2-7, with D unclear. Germline V gives CDR1 SGHRS, CDR2 YFSETQ. The CDR3 is made up of 14 amino acids. V gave up 0 bases and J gave up 3 bases, with 10 bases separating them. The CDR3 protein is CASSLVSPHYEQYF. CDR3 bases: TGCGCCAGCAGCTTGGTGTCGCCCCACTACGAGCAGTACTTC. The full variable domain, completed using reference TRBV5-1 and TRBJ2-7, is KAGVTQTPRYLIKTRGQQVTLSCSPISGHRSVSWYQQTPGQGLQFLFEYFSETQRNKGNFPGRFSGRQFSNSRSEMNVSTLELGDSALYLCASSLVSPHYEQYFGPGTRLTVT.

Many counts were recorded for this clonotype. The CDR3 DNA reads TGCGCCAGCAGCCAAACCTCTTCCGTGGGTAACACTGAAGCTTTCTTT. It is translated as CASSQTSSVGNTEAFF. The chain joins TRBV4-3 to TRBJ1-1, with unresolved D. Germline loops: CDR1 LGHNA, CDR2 YSLEER. V lost 2 bases and J 2 bases, leaving 15 bases between the germline ends. The CDR3 loop spans 16 amino acids.

In its sample, this clonotype was seen many times. V usage is TRBV5-6 and J usage is TRBJ2-7, with 10 bases that match TRBD1. Germline V lookup: CDR1 SGHDT, CDR2 YYEEEE. The CDR3 length is 15 residues. J lost 5 bases, V lost 4 bases, and 9 bases had no gene match. Here the CDR3 reads CASSQVDRGLNEQYF. CDR3 sequence (DNA): TGTGCCAGCAGCCAGGTCGACAGGGGGCTTAACGAGCAGTACTTC.